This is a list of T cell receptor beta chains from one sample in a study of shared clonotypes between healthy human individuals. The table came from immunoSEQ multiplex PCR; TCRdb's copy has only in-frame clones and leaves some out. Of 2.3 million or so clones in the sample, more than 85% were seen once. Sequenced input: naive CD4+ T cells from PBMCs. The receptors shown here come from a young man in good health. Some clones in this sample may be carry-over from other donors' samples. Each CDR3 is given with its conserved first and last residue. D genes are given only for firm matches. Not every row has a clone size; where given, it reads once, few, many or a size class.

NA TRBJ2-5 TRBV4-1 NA CASTQQLAVRETQYF TGCGCCAGCACCCAGCAATTAGCGGTCCGGGAGACCCAGTACTTC
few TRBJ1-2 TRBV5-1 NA CASNPNSQDAYYTF TGCGCCAGCAACCCTAATAGCCAGGACGCCTACTACACCTTC
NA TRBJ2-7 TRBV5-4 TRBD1 CASSLGGRGPSYEQYF TGTGCCAGCAGCTTAGGGGGCAGGGGACCGTCCTACGAGCAGTACTTC
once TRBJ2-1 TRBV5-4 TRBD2 CASSMGLAGRNEQFF TGTGCCAGCAGCATGGGACTAGCGGGGAGAAATGAGCAGTTCTTC
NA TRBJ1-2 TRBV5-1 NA CASSLDSSNYGYTF TGCGCCAGCAGCTTGGACAGCTCTAACTATGGCTACACCTTC
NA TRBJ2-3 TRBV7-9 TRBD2 CASSFSGSPDTQYF TGTGCCAGCAGCTTTAGCGGGAGCCCAGATACGCAGTATTTT
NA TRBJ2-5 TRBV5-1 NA CASSLEGLQETQYF TGCGCCAGCAGCTTGGAAGGACTCCAAGAGACCCAGTACTTC
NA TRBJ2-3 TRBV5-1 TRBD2 CASSPAGVPDTQYF TGCGCCAGCAGCCCCGCGGGGGTCCCAGATACGCAGTATTTT
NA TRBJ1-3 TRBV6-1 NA CASSVFYGLDTIYF TGTGCCAGCAGTGTATTTTATGGGTTGGACACCATATATTTT
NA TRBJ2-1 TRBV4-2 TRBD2 CASSLESREAYNEQFF TGTGCCAGCAGCCTTGAGTCGCGGGAGGCCTACAATGAGCAGTTCTTC
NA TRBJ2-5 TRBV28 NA CASSFLETQYF TGTGCCAGCAGTTTCCTGGAGACCCAGTACTTC
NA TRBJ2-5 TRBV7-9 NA CASTPFVAGETQYF TGTGCCAGCACCCCGTTTGTTGCAGGGGAGACCCAGTACTTC
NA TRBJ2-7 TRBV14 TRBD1 CASSRPGTGKTYEQYF TGTGCCAGCAGCCGCCCCGGGACAGGCAAAACCTACGAGCAGTACTTC
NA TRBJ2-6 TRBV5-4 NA CASSLGAGRSGANVLTF TGTGCCAGCAGCTTGGGGGCGGGTCGCTCTGGGGCCAACGTCCTGACTTTC
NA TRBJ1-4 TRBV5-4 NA CASSRDPSEKLFF TGTGCCAGCAGTAGGGACCCCAGCGAAAAACTGTTTTTT
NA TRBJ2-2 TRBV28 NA CASSLRVASTGELFF TGTGCCAGCAGTCTCAGGGTCGCGAGCACCGGGGAGCTGTTTTTT
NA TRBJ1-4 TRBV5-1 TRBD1 CASSWTGGYTNEKLFF TGCGCCAGCAGTTGGACAGGGGGCTACACTAATGAAAAACTGTTTTTT
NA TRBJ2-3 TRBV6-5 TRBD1 CASRTGGSDTQYF TGTGCCAGCAGAACAGGGGGATCAGATACGCAGTATTTT
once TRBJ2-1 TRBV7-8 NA CASSSLGGRTDNEQFF TGTGCCAGCAGCTCCCTCGGCGGCCGGACCGATAATGAGCAGTTCTTC
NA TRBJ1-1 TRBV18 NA CASSPLDRAETAFF TGTGCCAGCTCACCGCTGGACAGAGCCGAAACGGCTTTCTTT
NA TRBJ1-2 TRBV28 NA CASSFSNNYGYTF TGTGCCAGCAGTTTCTCCAATAACTATGGCTACACCTTC
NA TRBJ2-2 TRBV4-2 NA CASSQASETNTGELFF TGTGCCAGCAGCCAAGCGAGTGAGACGAACACCGGGGAGCTGTTTTTT
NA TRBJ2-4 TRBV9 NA CASSVGGRGNIQYF TGTGCCAGCAGCGTAGGTGGCAGGGGAAACATTCAGTACTTC
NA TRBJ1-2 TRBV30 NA CAWGPGQNYGYTF TGTGCCTGGGGACCCGGACAGAACTATGGCTACACCTTC
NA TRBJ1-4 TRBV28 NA CASSLTGITTNEKLFF TGTGCCAGCAGCTTGACAGGAATAACAACTAATGAAAAACTGTTTTTT
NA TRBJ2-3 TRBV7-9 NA CASSPPLVRSPGYF TGTGCCAGCAGCCCCCCCTTGGTGCGCTCCCCAGGGTATTTT
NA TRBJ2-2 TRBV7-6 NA CASSLYVATGELFF TGTGCCAGCAGCTTATACGTAGCTACCGGGGAGCTGTTTTTT
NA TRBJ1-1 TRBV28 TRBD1 CASLSRGGWHTEAFF TGTGCCAGCCTAAGCAGGGGGGGTTGGCACACTGAAGCTTTCTTT
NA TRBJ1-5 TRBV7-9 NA CASSSRGSNQPQHF TGTGCCAGCAGCTCAAGGGGAAGCAATCAGCCCCAGCATTTT
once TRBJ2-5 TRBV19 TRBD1 CASRGTGGTETQYF TGTGCCAGTAGGGGGACAGGGGGTACTGAGACCCAGTACTTC